The sequence of this TCR beta chain was determined in a study of cytomegalovirus exposure and HLA in healthy donors. Study-wide points: It was 150 to 200 TCR beta chains that were listed as cytomegalovirus-associated. Through in vitro validation, three CMV-associated chains were shown to be specific for CMV antigens. Rare sequences made up most TCRs, while some public TCRs were found in many donors.

Sequenced by immunoSEQ multiplex PCR; TCRdb stores in-frame clones only, minus some. The sample includes about 130,000 clones, over 80% of them seen just once. Germline loops: CDR1 WSHSY, CDR2 SAAADI. The CDR3 is 18 amino acids. The V segment lost 7 bases and the J segment 7 bases; nucleotides outside the gene matches: 16. For this clone: Antigen specificity is unknown.

V is TRBV10-2 and J is TRBJ2-7, with 16 bases matching TRBD2. The sequenced sample consisted of PBMCs. This receptor was taken from a woman in her 30s in good health and CMV-seropositive. The CDR3: CASNPAGLAGGIGREQYF. The CDR3 region has the DNA TGCGCCAGCAACCCCGCGGGACTAGCGGGGGGGATAGGTAGGGAGCAGTACTTC.